A single sample is the source of the 32 T cell receptor beta chains below, sequenced in a study of shared clonotypes between healthy human individuals. Sequencing used immunoSEQ multiplex PCR; TCRdb keeps in-frame clones, though not all of them. Among about 1.5 million clones listed, 95% to 99% were seen once. The sample was naive CD4+ T cells sorted from blood. Subset specified: CD45RA+ positively selected. Receptors originate from a man aged 25 to 45 in good health.

The chain links TRBV18 to TRBJ2-7; D unresolved. The CDR3 is 15 amino acids. Trimming took 1 base from V and 1 from J, leaving 11 bases between them. The V gene's germline CDR1 is KGHSH and CDR2 LQKENI. CDR3 DNA: TGTGCCAGCTCACCACAGGGCGTACTATCCTACGAGCAGTACTTC. Translation gives CASSPQGVLSYEQYF.

The rearrangement links TRBV10-1 to TRBJ2-5; D is undetermined. The CDR3 has 13 amino acids. Germline V lookup: CDR1 WNHNN, CDR2 SYGVQD (reference sequence). V gave up 10 bases and J gave up 1 base, with 13 bases separating them. CDR3 sequence: CATSRYIQETQYF. CDR3 bases: TGCGCCACCAGCCGTTATATCCAAGAGACCCAGTACTTC.

The chain uses TRBV11-1 and TRBJ2-2; the match to TRBD1 covers 9 bases. V lost 1 base to trimming and J lost 3 bases; unmatched junction nucleotides: 0. The CDR3 runs to 15 residues. Germline loops: CDR1 SGHAT, CDR2 FQDESV (reference sequence). CDR3 residues: CASSLGDRDTGELFF. CDR3 DNA sequence: TGTGCCAGCAGCTTAGGGGACAGGGACACCGGGGAGCTGTTTTTT. Filled out from reference TRBV11-1 and TRBJ2-2, the complete variable domain reads EAEVAQSPRYKITEKSQAVAFWCDPISGHATLYWYRQILGQGPELLVQFQDESVVDDSQLPKDRFSAERLKGVDSTLKIQPAELGDSAMYLCASSLGDRDTGELFFGEGSRLTVL.

Note on this clone: This sample also contains other DNA sequences that code for the same CDR3. The rearrangement links TRBV29-1 to TRBJ2-1; D is undetermined. The CDR3 totals 13 residues. V was trimmed by 4 bases and J by 0 bases, leaving 7 bases between them. CDR1 SQVTM and CDR2 ANQGSEA come from the germline V gene. CDR3 residues: CSVASSSYNEQFF. In DNA, the CDR3 is TGCAGCGTTGCGAGCAGCTCCTACAATGAGCAGTTCTTC.

The chain couples TRBV30 to TRBJ2-5, with TRBD2 matching over 7 bases. V lost 4 bases and J lost 4; bases outside the gene matches: 6. This CDR3 comprises 13 residues. Germline V gives CDR1 GTSNPN, CDR2 SVGIG (reference sequence). As DNA, the CDR3 is TGTGCCTGGATGAACGCGGGGGTAGAGACCCAGTACTTC. Its protein is CAWMNAGVETQYF.

This chain links TRBV4-1 with TRBJ2-3, with D unresolved. The CDR3 is made up of 16 amino acids. Germline assignment: CDR1 MGHRA and CDR2 YSYEKL. Trimming removed 3 bases at V and 4 bases at J, with 17 bases between. The CDR3 is CASSHPGPLGADTQYF. DNA for the CDR3: TGCGCCAGCAGCCACCCAGGACCGCTGGGCGCAGATACGCAGTATTTT.

The gene calls are TRBV9 and TRBJ1-4; TRBD1 agrees at 9 bases. Germline trimming cut 5 bases from V and 8 bases from J; bases unmatched to any gene: 7. Per the germline V gene, CDR1 is SGDLS and CDR2 is YYNGEE. This CDR3 has 14 amino acids. This CDR3 reads CASSGTGSSEKLFF. The CDR3 DNA reads as TGTGCCAGCAGTGGGACAGGGTCCTCCGAAAAACTGTTTTTT.

The gene calls are TRBV5-4 and TRBJ2-7, with D tentatively TRBD2 (5 bases). Germline V gene lookup returns CDR1 SGHNT and CDR2 YYREEE (reference sequence). The CDR3 contains 16 residues. Between the trimmed V and J ends, which lost 4 bases and 0 bases, there was a span of 17 bases. Here the CDR3 DNA reads TGTGCCAGCAGCCCGAGGGCAACAAAAACCTCCTACGAGCAGTACTTC. Amino acids: CASSPRATKTSYEQYF.

The rearrangement links TRBV5-1 to TRBJ2-3, with 7 bases aligning to TRBD1. The germline gives CDR1 SGHRS, CDR2 YFSETQ. Trimming removed 6 bases from V and 8 bases from J; junction bases left unmatched: 15. The CDR3 sequence is 15 residues long. The CDR3 bases are TGCGCCAGCACCACGGGACAGAGTCTTCCAGGTACGCAGTATTTT. Translation: CASTTGQSLPGTQYF.

V and J are TRBV11-2 and TRBJ1-3; tentative D call: TRBD1 (5 bases). The CDR3 contains 16 residues. Germline CDR1 and CDR2: SGHAT and FQNNGV. Trimming pared 2 bases from V and 0 bases from J, leaving 11 bases between. The CDR3 bases are TGTGCCAGCAGCTTAACTCCAGGGAGCTCTGGAAACACCATATATTTT. This codes for CASSLTPGSSGNTIYF.

This sequence joins TRBV19 and TRBJ2-7, with 9 bases aligning to TRBD1. The CDR3 length is 18 residues. Trimming took 3 bases from V and 2 from J; bases not matched to a gene: 14. Germline V gene sequence: CDR1 LNHDA, CDR2 SQIVND (reference sequence). In DNA form, the CDR3 reads TGTGCCAGTAGTATTGGGACAGGGCGGTTGGCGGGACCCTACGAGCAGTACTTC. This translates into CASSIGTGRLAGPYEQYF. The full variable domain, completed using reference TRBV19 and TRBJ2-7, is DGGITQSPKYLFRKEGQNVTLSCEQNLNHDAMYWYRQDPGQGLRLIYYSQIVNDFQKGDIAEGYSVSREKKESFPLTVTSAQKNPTAFYLCASSIGTGRLAGPYEQYFGPGTRLTVT.

V usage is TRBV9 and J usage is TRBJ1-3; no reliable D call. The CDR3 totals 18 residues. The germline CDR1 and CDR2 sequences are SGDLS and YYNGEE. With 3 bases removed from V and 0 bases from J, the gap between germline ends came to 19 bases. This CDR3 reads CASSAHSADASSGNTIYF. CDR3 sequence (DNA): TGTGCCAGCAGCGCCCACTCCGCGGACGCCAGCTCTGGAAACACCATATATTTT.

The chain uses TRBV7-3 and TRBJ1-2; D ambiguous. Trimming took 5 bases from V and 7 from J, leaving 11 bases between them. CDR3 length: 12 amino acids. Per germline, CDR1 SGHTA and CDR2 FQGTGA. CDR3 nucleotide sequence: TGTGCCAGCAGCGAAACCGGTAGTGGCTACACCTTC. This gives the protein CASSETGSGYTF.

Worth noting for this clone: It is unclear where the CDR3 begins or ends on the DNA, so no DNA is shown, and the CDR3 is as TCRdb lists it. The chain uses TRBV2 and TRBJ2-5; the D segment call TRBD1 is taken from the table without a DNA check. Both ends counted, the CDR3 spans 14 residues. Germline V gene data show CDR1 as SNHLY and CDR2 as FYNNEI. CDR3: CASSSGQGKETQYF.

V gene TRBV9 combines with J gene TRBJ2-1, with 9 bases matching TRBD2. The V and J ends lost 4 bases and 7 bases, in that order; junction bases with no gene match: 12. The CDR3 is 16 residues long. Germline V CDR1 and CDR2: SGDLS, YYNGEE. In DNA form, the CDR3 reads TGTGCCAGCAGCTTTGGGTTAGCGGGAGTGGAGAATGAGCAGTTCTTC. This sequence encodes CASSFGLAGVENEQFF.

The chain combines TRBV10-2 with TRBJ2-7; D not certain. The CDR3 length is 12 residues. Trimming left V 6 bases short and J 5 bases short, with 11 bases between. Germline CDR1 reads WSHSY; CDR2 reads SAAADI. The CDR3 bases are TGCGCCAGCAGCCTGGACGTAGACGAGCAGTACTTC. This gives the protein CASSLDVDEQYF.

With respect to this clone: The sample carries other DNA sequences with the same CDR3. The chain is built from TRBV5-1 and TRBJ2-5; D remains ambiguous. Trimming removed 4 bases at V and 5 bases at J, with 9 bases between. The CDR3 totals 12 residues. The germline CDR1 and CDR2 sequences are SGHRS and YFSETQ. The CDR3 DNA sequence: TGCGCCAGCAGCCCCTTCGGGGAGACCCAGTACTTC. This encodes CASSPFGETQYF. The entire variable domain, with the rest obtained from reference TRBV5-1 and TRBJ2-5, is as follows: KAGVTQTPRYLIKTRGQQVTLSCSPISGHRSVSWYQQTPGQGLQFLFEYFSETQRNKGNFPGRFSGRQFSNSRSEMNVSTLELGDSALYLCASSPFGETQYFGPGTRLLVL.

V usage is TRBV7-2 and J usage is TRBJ2-6, with 7 nucleotides matching TRBD1. Germline V gene data show CDR1 as SGHTA and CDR2 as FQGNSA. The ends lost 5 bases at V and 1 base at J; junction bases unmatched: 8. CDR3 length equals 17 residues. The CDR3 region has the DNA TGTGCCAGCAGCGGACAGGTTCGCCTATCTGGGGCCAACGTCCTGACTTTC. Encoded protein: CASSGQVRLSGANVLTF.

The count of this clone is one. The chain combines TRBV7-8 with TRBJ2-7; the D gene is possibly TRBD2 (5 bases). V was shortened by 6 bases and J by 1 base, with 13 bases between the two germline ends. CDR1 is SGHVS, CDR2 FQNEAQ, per germline. The CDR3 loop spans 14 amino acids. The CDR3 nucleotides read TGTGCCAGCAGACCGGGATCTAGTTCCTACGAGCAGTACTTC. Its translation is CASRPGSSSYEQYF.

V usage is TRBV5-1 and J usage is TRBJ2-5; 12 nucleotides agree with TRBD2. Germline trimming cut 4 bases from V and 5 bases from J; bases unmatched to any gene: 3. The CDR3 contains 14 residues. CDR1 is SGHRS and CDR2 is YFSETQ in the germline V gene. The CDR3 sequence is CASSDGTSGETQYF. Here the CDR3 DNA reads TGCGCCAGCAGCGACGGGACTAGCGGGGAGACCCAGTACTTC.

The V call is TRBV6-6, the J call TRBJ2-7; D tentatively fits TRBD1 or TRBD2 (5 bases each). CDR1 is MNHNY, CDR2 SVGAGI, per germline (reference sequence). The V end was cut by 2 bases, the J end by 5 bases, with 13 bases between. The CDR3 is made up of 14 amino acids. The CDR3 spells CASSYLGPRDEQYF. The CDR3 DNA sequence: TGTGCCAGCAGTTACCTGGGACCCCGGGACGAGCAGTACTTC.

V is TRBV7-9 and J is TRBJ2-1; D uncertain. V lost 2 bases and J lost 7, with 15 bases in between. The CDR3 runs to 15 residues. CDR1 is SEHNR, CDR2 FQNEAQ, per germline (reference sequence). CDR3 residues: CASSLLRAERNEQFF. CDR3 DNA: TGTGCCAGCAGCTTACTTCGCGCCGAGAGAAATGAGCAGTTCTTC.

This rearrangement joins TRBV4-3 to TRBJ2-7; 9 bases align to TRBD1. V lost 2 bases and J lost 3; bases outside the gene matches: 5. Germline V lookup: CDR1 LGHNA, CDR2 YSLEER. The CDR3 spans 15 residues. The CDR3 loop is CASSQQPGQGYEQYF. In nucleotides, the CDR3 is TGCGCCAGCAGCCAACAACCGGGACAGGGCTACGAGCAGTACTTC.

For the CDR3, the DNA is TGTGCCAGCAGTCGGGACTTAGGAACCTTCCAAGGCTACGAGCAGTACTTC. Translating gives CASSRDLGTFQGYEQYF. The chain couples TRBV11-2 to TRBJ2-7; TRBD2 is a possible D gene (6 bases). The CDR3 extends over 17 amino acids. The V gene lost 6 bases and the J gene lost 3 bases, with 24 bases spanning the gap. Germline loops: CDR1 SGHAT, CDR2 FQNNGV.

A note on this clone: Distinct nucleotide sequences in the sample also encode this CDR3. This rearrangement joins TRBV7-9 to TRBJ2-7, with D maybe TRBD2 (6 bases). The V and J ends lost 0 bases and 4 bases respectively, with 10 bases between them. The CDR3 has 14 amino acids. Germline V lookup: CDR1 SEHNR, CDR2 FQNEAQ (reference sequence). CDR3 sequence (DNA): TGTGCCAGCAGCTTAGCGGGAGGAGGTTACGAGCAGTACTTC. It translates to CASSLAGGGYEQYF.

This clone appeared once. V usage is TRBV4-3 and J usage is TRBJ2-7, with D perhaps TRBD2 (5 bases). Germline V gene lookup returns CDR1 LGHNA and CDR2 YSLEER. CDR3 size: 13 residues. V dropped 0 bases and J dropped 6 bases, with 9 bases sitting between them. The CDR3 spells CASSQDLEGEQYF. The CDR3 coding sequence is TGCGCCAGCAGCCAAGATTTAGAGGGCGAGCAGTACTTC.

The chain has TRBV19 and TRBJ2-7; the match to TRBD2 covers 11 bases. Per germline, CDR1 LNHDA and CDR2 SQIVND (reference sequence). Germline trimming cut 5 bases from V and 4 bases from J; bases unmatched to any gene: 4. This CDR3 has 14 residues. The CDR3 DNA sequence: TGTGCCAGTAGTTTAGCGGGAGGGCCTTACGAGCAGTACTTC. The encoded protein is CASSLAGGPYEQYF.

The chain employs TRBV29-1 and TRBJ2-5, with D possibly TRBD2 on 5 matching bases. Germline CDR1 reads SQVTM; CDR2 reads ANQGSEA. V dropped 8 bases and J dropped 4 bases, with 14 bases sitting between them. The CDR3 runs to 12 residues. This CDR3 is CSTGGQIETQYF. The CDR3 bases are TGCAGCACCGGCGGGCAGATAGAGACCCAGTACTTC.

This chain uses TRBV7-2 with TRBJ2-7; TRBD2 is a possible D gene (6 bases). Germline V CDR1 and CDR2: SGHTA, FQGNSA. V lost 5 bases to trimming and J lost 0 bases, with 14 bases between them. The CDR3 length is 15 residues. The CDR3 region is CASSLGGSGSYEQYF. Here the CDR3 DNA reads TGTGCCAGCAGCCTTGGGGGTAGCGGCTCCTACGAGCAGTACTTC.

The chain has TRBV5-1 and TRBJ1-2; 7 bases line up with TRBD1. The CDR3 is 14 residues long. In germline, CDR1 is SGHRS, CDR2 YFSETQ. J lost 5 bases, V lost 4 bases, and 8 bases had no gene match. The CDR3 loop is CASSGSDRVYGYTF. DNA of the CDR3: TGCGCCAGCAGCGGATCCGACAGGGTTTATGGCTACACCTTC. The full variable domain, rest sourced from reference TRBV5-1 and TRBJ1-2, is KAGVTQTPRYLIKTRGQQVTLSCSPISGHRSVSWYQQTPGQGLQFLFEYFSETQRNKGNFPGRFSGRQFSNSRSEMNVSTLELGDSALYLCASSGSDRVYGYTFGSGTRLTVV.

The chain links TRBV6-1 to TRBJ2-3; the D gene could be TRBD1 or TRBD2 (5 bases each). Germline V gives CDR1 MNHNS, CDR2 SASEGT. The V gene lost 2 bases and the J gene lost 1 base, with 16 bases spanning the gap. CDR3 size: 17 residues. CDR3 in DNA: TGTGCCAGCAGTGAACGCCCCCCCGGGACGGGCACAGATACGCAGTATTTT. Protein sequence: CASSERPPGTGTDTQYF.

The table lists this clone with a count of one. This chain connects TRBV6-5 to TRBJ1-4; 9 positions match TRBD1. CDR1 and CDR2 from the germline V gene are MNHEY and SVGAGI. The CDR3 has 15 residues. The trim removed 0 bases at V and 6 bases at J, leaving 2 bases unmatched. The CDR3 protein is CASSYSRDRDEKLFF. The CDR3 DNA reads TGTGCCAGCAGTTACTCGAGGGACAGGGATGAAAAACTGTTTTTT.